This T cell receptor (beta chain) was recovered during a study of blood T cell repertoires in COVID-19. Study details: The cDNA or gDNA used as material had been derived from T cells, B-cell-depleted T cells, or PBMCs.

This CDR3 is 14 amino acids long. Germline CDR1 and CDR2: SGHNT and YYREEE (reference sequence). J was trimmed by 3 bases and V by 4 bases; bases with no gene match: 4. Clones were read by immunoSEQ multiplex PCR, and TCRdb kept only the in-frame ones, dropping some. The sample has around 200,000 clones, more than 75% seen once. The chain has TRBV5-4 and TRBJ2-1; 7 bases line up with TRBD1. The sequencing input was peripheral blood. This clonotype was obtained from a woman aged 80 or over with acute or convalescent COVID-19. The CDR3, as DNA: TGTGCCAGCAGCCCGACAGGGTACTACAATGAGCAGTTCTTC. Encoded protein: CASSPTGYYNEQFF.